The present T cell receptor beta chain was sequenced within a study of CD8 T cells in ankylosing spondylitis. Findings and caveats of the study: For ankylosing spondylitis blood, a TCR beta motif of under 10 highly homologous variants appeared characteristic.

In this sample, this clonotype turned up a few times. What it binds is not known. The V end lost 6 bases, the J end lost 2 bases, and 17 bases lay between the germline ends. The germline gives CDR1 MNHGY, CDR2 SAAAGT. The CDR3 runs to 16 residues. TCRdb recomputed calls from the 5' RACE reads with MiXCR, one row per CDR3 protein. The sample carries some 290,000 distinct CDR3 sequences, around 20% recorded once. Sequencing input: blood, either unsorted or a sorted T cell fraction (not recorded which). The sequence derives from a male donor with ankylosing spondylitis or in good health (not recorded which). The V call is TRBV6-8, the J call TRBJ2-1, with a possible D match to TRBD2 (5 bases). In DNA form, the CDR3 reads TGTGCCAGCAGGTCCGGGTCCAGAGGGCCCTACAATGAGCAGTTCTTC. This sequence encodes CASRSGSRGPYNEQFF.